These 14 T cell receptor beta chains came from one sample sequenced in a study of T cells in Graves' hyperthyroidism and ophthalmopathy (dated by TCRdb to the late 2010s). The library came from multiplex PCR. TCRdb names Illumina HiSeq 2000 as the instrument used. TCR beta CDR3 regions were amplified from RNA transcripts. The first round of RT-PCR for the TCR CDR3 was performed with the HTBI primer set and the Qiagen OneStep RT-PCR kit. Using fastp trimming at Q25 and MiXCR clonotype assembly, TCRdb reanalyzed the public sequencing data and kept in-frame beta chains. CDR3 protein sequences are deduplicated, and each keeps its most common genes and DNA. The sample table records hundreds of thousands of distinct CDR3 sequences; approximately 13% of these occur just once. Of the sample, about 9.1% falls within the top ten clones. The sample comprised blood. Receptor source: a woman between 18 and 30 years old with Graves' hyperthyroidism.

This clonotype was seen at least ten times. The rearrangement joins TRBV11-2 to TRBJ2-3, with D possibly being TRBD1 (5 bases). The CDR3 sequence is 16 residues long. Germline CDR1 and CDR2: SGHAT and FQNNGV. The V end was cut by 0 bases, the J end by 6 bases, with 16 bases between. CDR3 amino acids: CASSLEDTFLGDTQYF. The CDR3 nucleotides read TGTGCCAGCAGCTTAGAGGACACATTCTTGGGGGATACGCAGTATTTT.

This clonotype came up a few times. Given a much more abundant clone one base away, this may be a read error. The chain combines TRBV7-2 with TRBJ1-5; D is undetermined. Per germline, CDR1 SGHTA and CDR2 FQGNSA. There are 14 residues in the CDR3. Trimming pared 9 bases from V and 1 base from J, leaving 13 bases between. CDR3 region: CASSAGISNQPQHF. Written as DNA, the CDR3 is TGTGCCAGTAGTGCCGGCATCAGCAATCAGCCCCAGCATTTT.

This clonotype has ten or more counts. This CDR3 is CASSDYRGDTQYF. The CDR3 nucleotides read TGTGCCAGCAGCGACTACCGCGGAGATACGCAGTATTTT. The chain joins TRBV9 to TRBJ2-3; D unresolved. Trimming shortened V by 3 bases and J by 5 bases, and 10 bases separated the two germline ends. Germline V CDR1 and CDR2: SGDLS, YYNGEE. The CDR3 totals 13 residues.

This clonotype was seen repeatedly, ten times or more. This rearrangement joins TRBV20-1 to TRBJ2-1, with no clear D. CDR3 length: 10 residues. The ends were cut back, 6 bases at V and 11 bases at J, with 11 bases in the middle. The germline CDR1 and CDR2 sequences are DFQATT and SNEGSKA (reference sequence). CDR3 sequence (DNA): TGCAGTGCCCGAGTGGGTAAGCAGTTCTTC. This gives the protein CSARVGKQFF.

This clonotype was seen repeatedly, ten times or more. The J gene is TRBJ2-7, the V gene TRBV15, with 7 bases fitting TRBD1. V lost 0 bases to trimming and J lost 1 base; unmatched junction nucleotides: 18. Per the germline V gene, CDR1 is LNHNV and CDR2 is YYDKDF (reference sequence). The length of the CDR3 is 20 residues. CDR3 region: CATSRDHSLILQGISYEQYF. CDR3 coding DNA: TGTGCCACCAGCAGAGATCACTCTTTAATCTTACAGGGGATTTCCTACGAGCAGTACTTC. Full variable domain (missing parts from reference TRBV15 and TRBJ2-7): DAMVIQNPRYQVTQFGKPVTLSCSQTLNHNVMYWYQQKSSQAPKLLFHYYDKDFNNEADTPDNFQSRRPNTSFCFLDIRSPGLGDTAMYLCATSRDHSLILQGISYEQYFGPGTRLTVT.

This clonotype occurred many times. This chain joins TRBV2 and TRBJ2-2; 7 bases align to TRBD1. This CDR3 has 14 amino acids. The ends lost 10 bases at V and 1 base at J; junction bases unmatched: 6. The germline V gene encodes CDR1 SNHLY and CDR2 FYNNEI. The CDR3 sequence: CANRDSENTGELFF. Here the CDR3 DNA reads TGTGCCAACCGGGACAGCGAGAACACCGGGGAGCTGTTTTTT.

This clonotype was counted once. This chain connects TRBV28 to TRBJ1-4, with 9 bases that match TRBD1. CDR1 MDHEN and CDR2 SYDVKM come from the germline V gene. The CDR3 spans 15 residues. The V and J ends lost 4 bases and 8 bases, in that order; junction bases with no gene match: 8. CDR3 sequence: CASSSPPGQGEKLFF. The CDR3 nucleotides are TGTGCCAGCAGTTCCCCCCCGGGACAGGGCGAAAAACTGTTTTTT.

Many counts were recorded for this clonotype. The V gene is TRBV15, the J gene TRBJ2-3, with 8 positions matching TRBD1. The length of the CDR3 is 17 residues. Germline CDR1 LNHNV, CDR2 YYDKDF (reference sequence). Losses at the gene ends were 5 bases for V and 5 bases for J; bases not matched to a gene: 15. In nucleotides, the CDR3 is TGTGCCACCAGCGTGGGGAACCGGGACAGGAGATTAGATACGCAGTATTTT. It specifies CATSVGNRDRRLDTQYF.

This clonotype was found a few times. This chain joins TRBV7-9 and TRBJ1-1; D may be TRBD1 (6 bases). The CDR3 totals 12 residues. Germline V lookup: CDR1 SEHNR, CDR2 FQNEAQ (reference sequence). V dropped 10 bases and J dropped 8 bases, with 17 bases sitting between them. The CDR3 loop reads CATTPRGAEAFF. The CDR3 nucleotides are TGTGCCACCACCCCTAGGGGGGCGGAAGCTTTCTTT.

The sample holds many counts of this clonotype. The chain uses TRBV7-4 and TRBJ1-5; tentatively, D is TRBD1 (6 bases). This CDR3 contains 14 residues. Trimming took 3 bases from V and 3 from J, leaving 9 bases between them. In germline, CDR1 is SGHVT, CDR2 SQSDAQ. The chain's CDR3 is CASSLGADNQPQHF. As DNA, the CDR3 is TGTGCCAGCAGCTTGGGGGCAGACAATCAGCCCCAGCATTTT.

There are many counts of this clonotype. The J gene is TRBJ2-5, the V gene TRBV27; perhaps TRBD2 as D (5 bases). CDR3 size: 14 residues. Per the germline V gene, CDR1 is MNHEY and CDR2 is SMNVEV (reference sequence). The V and J ends lost 5 bases and 4 bases respectively, with 14 bases between them. The CDR3 DNA reads TGTGCCAGCAGTCAGACTACCCGGGCAGAGACCCAGTACTTC. As protein: CASSQTTRAETQYF.

This chain uses TRBV19 with TRBJ2-1; 12 positions agree with TRBD2. V shed 3 bases and J 8 bases; nucleotides not matched to a gene: 8. The CDR3 has 16 residues. Germline V gene lookup returns CDR1 LNHDA and CDR2 SQIVND (reference sequence). CDR3 sequence: CASSIRASGRADEQFF. CDR3 DNA: TGTGCCAGTAGTATTAGGGCTAGCGGGAGGGCCGATGAGCAGTTCTTC.

This clonotype has a count of ten or more. J is TRBJ2-5 and V is TRBV5-6; 8 bases match TRBD1. CDR1 SGHDT and CDR2 YYEEEE come from the germline V gene. J gave up 7 bases and V 3 bases, and 5 bases lay outside the gene matches. This CDR3 contains 13 residues. The CDR3 DNA reads TGTGCCAGCAGCTCAGGGGGCGAAGGGACCCAGTACTTC. This sequence encodes CASSSGGEGTQYF.

This clonotype was recorded at least ten times. This chain connects TRBV3-1 to TRBJ1-2; D not certain. CDR3 length: 13 residues. The V gene lost 1 base and the J gene lost 8 bases, with 11 bases spanning the gap. Germline CDR1 and CDR2: LGHDT and YNNKEL (reference sequence). CDR3 DNA: TGTGCCAGCAGCCAAGTGGGGATACAAGGCTACACCTTC. Amino acids: CASSQVGIQGYTF.